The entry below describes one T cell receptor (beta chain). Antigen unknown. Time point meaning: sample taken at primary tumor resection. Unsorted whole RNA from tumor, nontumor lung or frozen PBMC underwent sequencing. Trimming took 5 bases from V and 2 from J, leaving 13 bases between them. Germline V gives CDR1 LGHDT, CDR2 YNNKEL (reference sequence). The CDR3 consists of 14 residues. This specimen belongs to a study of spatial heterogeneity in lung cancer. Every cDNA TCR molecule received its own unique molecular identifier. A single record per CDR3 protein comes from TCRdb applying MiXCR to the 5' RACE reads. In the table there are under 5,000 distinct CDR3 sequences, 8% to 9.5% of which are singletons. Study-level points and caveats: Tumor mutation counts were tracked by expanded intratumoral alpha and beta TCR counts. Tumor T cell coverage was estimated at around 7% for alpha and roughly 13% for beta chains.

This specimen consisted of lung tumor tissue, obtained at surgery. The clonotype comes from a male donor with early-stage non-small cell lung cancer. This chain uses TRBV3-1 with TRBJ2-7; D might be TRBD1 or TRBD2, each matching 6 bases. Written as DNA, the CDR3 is TGTGCCAGCAGCTGGAGGGGGATCACCTACGAGCAGTACTTC. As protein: CASSWRGITYEQYF.